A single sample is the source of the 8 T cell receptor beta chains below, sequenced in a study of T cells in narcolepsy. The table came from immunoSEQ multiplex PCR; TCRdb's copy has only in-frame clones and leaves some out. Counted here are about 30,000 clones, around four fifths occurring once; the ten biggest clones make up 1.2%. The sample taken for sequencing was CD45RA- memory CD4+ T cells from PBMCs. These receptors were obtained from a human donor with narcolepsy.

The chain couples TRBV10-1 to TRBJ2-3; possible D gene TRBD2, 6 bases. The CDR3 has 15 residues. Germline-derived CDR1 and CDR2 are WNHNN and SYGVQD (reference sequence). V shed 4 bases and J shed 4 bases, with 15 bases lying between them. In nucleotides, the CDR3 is TGCGCCAGCAGTGTAGCGGTCTCCGCCGCAGATACGCAGTATTTT. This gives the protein CASSVAVSAADTQYF.

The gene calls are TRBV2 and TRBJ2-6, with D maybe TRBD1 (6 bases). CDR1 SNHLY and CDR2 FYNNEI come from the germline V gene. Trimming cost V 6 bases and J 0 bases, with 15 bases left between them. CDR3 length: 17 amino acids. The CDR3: CASSQPTGSSGANVLTF. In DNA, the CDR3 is TGTGCCAGCAGCCAGCCGACAGGAAGCTCTGGGGCCAACGTCCTGACTTTC.

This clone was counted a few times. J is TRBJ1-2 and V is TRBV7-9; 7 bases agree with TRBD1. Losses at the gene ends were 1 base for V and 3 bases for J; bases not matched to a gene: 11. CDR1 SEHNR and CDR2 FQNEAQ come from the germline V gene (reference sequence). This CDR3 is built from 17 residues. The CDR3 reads CASSLGQTGSLYYGYTF. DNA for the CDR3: TGTGCCAGCAGCTTAGGCCAGACAGGGTCTCTTTACTATGGCTACACCTTC. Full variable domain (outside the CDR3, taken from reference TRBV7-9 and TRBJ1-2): DTGVSQNPRHKITKRGQNVTFRCDPISEHNRLYWYRQTLGQGPEFLTYFQNEAQLEKSRLLSDRFSAERPKGSFSTLEIQRTEQGDSAMYLCASSLGQTGSLYYGYTFGSGTRLTVV.

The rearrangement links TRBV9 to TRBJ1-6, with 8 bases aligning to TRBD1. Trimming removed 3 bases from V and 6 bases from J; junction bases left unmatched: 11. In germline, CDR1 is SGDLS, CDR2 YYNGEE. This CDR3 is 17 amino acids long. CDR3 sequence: CASSAPTGDWGNSPLHF. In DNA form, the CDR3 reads TGTGCCAGCAGCGCCCCGACAGGGGACTGGGGTAATTCACCCCTCCACTTT.

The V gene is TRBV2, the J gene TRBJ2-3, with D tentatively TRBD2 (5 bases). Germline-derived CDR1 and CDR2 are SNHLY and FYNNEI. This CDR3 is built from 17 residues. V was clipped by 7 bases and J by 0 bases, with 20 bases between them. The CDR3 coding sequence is TGTGCCAGCACCCTATCTGGCCCGACTACTAGCACAGATACGCAGTATTTT. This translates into CASTLSGPTTSTDTQYF.

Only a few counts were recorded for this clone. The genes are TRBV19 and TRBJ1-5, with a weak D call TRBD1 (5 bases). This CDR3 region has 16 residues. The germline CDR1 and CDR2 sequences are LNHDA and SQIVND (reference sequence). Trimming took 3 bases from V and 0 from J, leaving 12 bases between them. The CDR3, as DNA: TGTGCCAGTAGTATTACGGGGGGTCCTAGCAATCAGCCCCAGCATTTT. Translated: CASSITGGPSNQPQHF.

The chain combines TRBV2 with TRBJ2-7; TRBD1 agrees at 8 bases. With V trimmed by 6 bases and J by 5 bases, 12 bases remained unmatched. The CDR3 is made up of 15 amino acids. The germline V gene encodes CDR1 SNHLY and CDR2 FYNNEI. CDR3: CASSLPSQGANEQYF. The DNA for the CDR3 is TGTGCCAGCAGCCTCCCCAGCCAGGGGGCTAACGAGCAGTACTTC.

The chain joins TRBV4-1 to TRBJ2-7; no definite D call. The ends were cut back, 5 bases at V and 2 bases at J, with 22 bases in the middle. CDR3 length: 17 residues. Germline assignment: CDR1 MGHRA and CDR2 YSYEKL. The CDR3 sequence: CASSFQETKKITYEQYF. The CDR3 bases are TGCGCCAGCAGCTTTCAAGAGACAAAGAAAATCACCTACGAGCAGTACTTC.